A single sample is the source of the 12 T cell receptor beta chains below, sequenced in a study of circulating and synovial CD4+ cells in juvenile arthritis. Using immunoSEQ multiplex PCR, the repertoire was profiled, and TCRdb retains in-frame clones only, with some absent. There are fewer than 35,000 clones in the sample; 90% to 95% occur only once, and about 0.15% lies in the top ten. Sequencing was done on a sample of CD4+ T cells from blood. Receptor source: a human donor with juvenile idiopathic arthritis.

V gene TRBV19 combines with J gene TRBJ2-2, with TRBD2 as a possible D gene (6 bases). Between the trimmed V and J ends, which lost 3 bases and 1 base, there was a span of 12 bases. The CDR3 loop spans 16 amino acids. Germline V CDR1 and CDR2: LNHDA, SQIVND (reference sequence). The CDR3 spells CASSISGGGNTGELFF. The CDR3 DNA follows: TGTGCCAGTAGTATCTCCGGGGGAGGGAACACCGGGGAGCTGTTTTTT.

This chain uses TRBV2 with TRBJ2-5, with 8 bases lining up with TRBD1. The CDR3 is made up of 14 amino acids. The V and J ends lost 1 base and 5 bases, in that order; junction bases with no gene match: 3. Germline CDR1 is SNHLY and CDR2 is FYNNEI. CDR3 sequence (DNA): TGTGCCAGCAGTGAAGAACCAGGGGGCGAGACCCAGTACTTC. Its translation: CASSEEPGGETQYF.

The chain recombines TRBV5-1 with TRBJ2-2; no firm D call. Between the trimmed V and J ends, which lost 6 bases and 1 base, there was a span of 4 bases. CDR3 length equals 12 residues. Germline V CDR1 and CDR2: SGHRS, YFSETQ. CDR3: CASTLNTGELFF. The CDR3 coding sequence is TGCGCCAGCACTCTGAACACCGGGGAGCTGTTTTTT.

The rearrangement links TRBV14 to TRBJ1-2, with TRBD1 matching over 7 bases. Unmatched junction bases numbered 6, after V lost 4 bases and J lost 1 base. The length of the CDR3 is 15 residues. CDR1 SGHDN and CDR2 FVKESK come from the germline V gene. CDR3 in amino acids: CASSRLGQDNYGYTF. The CDR3 region has the DNA TGTGCCAGCAGCCGACTTGGACAGGATAACTATGGCTACACCTTC.

The V and J genes are TRBV28 and TRBJ1-3, with D tentatively TRBD1 (5 bases). CDR1 and CDR2 (germline): MDHEN, SYDVKM. V dropped 6 bases and J dropped 2 bases, with 14 bases sitting between them. The CDR3 has 15 residues. CDR3 loop: CASRDQGGAGNTIYF. The DNA of the CDR3 is TGTGCCAGCAGGGATCAGGGTGGAGCTGGAAACACCATATATTTT.

V gene TRBV7-9 combines with J gene TRBJ1-1; a possible D gene is TRBD1 (5 bases). The CDR3 consists of 15 residues. The germline V gene encodes CDR1 SEHNR and CDR2 FQNEAQ (reference sequence). V lost 0 bases, J lost 5 bases, and 13 bases lay in between. The chain's CDR3 is CASSLAVGGGTEAFF. The DNA of the CDR3 is TGTGCCAGCAGCTTAGCCGTGGGGGGGGGTACTGAAGCTTTCTTT.

A single count supports this clone. V and J are TRBV6-4 and TRBJ1-5; 7 bases agree with TRBD1. Trimming cost V 4 bases and J 5 bases; bases outside gene matches: 5. Per germline, CDR1 MRHNA and CDR2 SNTAGT. The CDR3 sequence is 14 residues long. CDR3 sequence: CASSGGTVYQPQHF. CDR3 in DNA: TGTGCCAGCAGTGGCGGGACAGTCTATCAGCCCCAGCATTTT.

The rearrangement joins TRBV19 to TRBJ1-4; possibly TRBD1 for D (5 bases). The V gene's germline CDR1 is LNHDA and CDR2 SQIVND (reference sequence). This CDR3 has 15 amino acids. With 7 bases removed from V and 8 bases from J, the gap between germline ends came to 20 bases. The CDR3 DNA reads as TGTGCCAGTACAGCCAACCAGGGACTGGGAGAAAAACTGTTTTTT. It specifies CASTANQGLGEKLFF.

This chain connects TRBV2 to TRBJ1-1; no reliable D call. The CDR3 is made up of 14 amino acids. The V end lost 2 bases, the J end lost 8 bases, and 15 bases lay between the germline ends. Germline V CDR1 and CDR2: SNHLY, FYNNEI. The CDR3 coding sequence is TGTGCCAGCAGTGAAAGCCTGGCAGGAGGCGAAGCTTTCTTT. Encoded protein: CASSESLAGGEAFF. The variable domain in full, with the rest retrieved from reference TRBV2 and TRBJ1-1, is EPEVTQTPSHQVTQMGQEVILRCVPISNHLYFYWYRQILGQKVEFLVSFYNNEISEKSEIFDDQFSVERPDGSNFTLKIRSTKLEDSAMYFCASSESLAGGEAFFGQGTRLTVV.

The V and J genes are TRBV18 and TRBJ1-2; the D is unclear. Trimming removed 3 bases from V and 7 bases from J, with 15 bases in between. The length of the CDR3 is 14 residues. Germline CDR1 reads KGHSH; CDR2 reads LQKENI. Here the CDR3 DNA reads TGTGCCAGCTCACCCCCGAATGGTTCGGGTGGCTACACCTTC. Its translation: CASSPPNGSGGYTF.

V gene TRBV2 combines with J gene TRBJ1-4, with D possibly being TRBD1 (6 bases). With 4 bases removed from V and 4 bases from J, the gap between germline ends came to 13 bases. Germline V gene lookup returns CDR1 SNHLY and CDR2 FYNNEI. CDR3 length: 15 residues. The CDR3 DNA reads TGTGCCAGCAGTGGCCCGACAGGACTTAATGAAAAACTGTTTTTT. Translated: CASSGPTGLNEKLFF.

The chain joins TRBV4-2 to TRBJ2-3; 9 nucleotides align to TRBD1. The CDR3 extends over 15 amino acids. CDR1 and CDR2 from the germline V gene are LGHNA and YNFKEQ. With V trimmed by 1 base and J by 6 bases, 5 bases remained unmatched. DNA of the CDR3: TGTGCCAGCAGCCAAGGCACAGGGGGCGTTGATACGCAGTATTTT. As protein: CASSQGTGGVDTQYF.